The source of this T cell receptor (beta chain) is a study of T cell responses to AZD1222 COVID-19 vaccine. Study-wide findings and caveats: Targeting of unmutated variant regions was reportedly seen in nearly half of spike-specific TCRs.

V gave up 1 base and J gave up 9 bases, with 13 bases separating them. CDR3 length: 14 amino acids. Germline V CDR1 and CDR2: MGHRA, YSYEKL. With respect to this clone: What it binds is unknown.

Data came from immunoSEQ multiplex PCR; TCRdb stores just in-frame clones and leaves some out. The repertoire holds some 66,000 clones, with about 89% as singletons. V is TRBV4-1 and J is TRBJ1-5; D not certain. The sequencing used peripheral blood, collected 28 days after the second AZD1222 dose. The TCR originated in an adult who received the AZD1222 COVID-19 vaccine. CDR3 DNA sequence: TGCGCCAGCAGCCAAGTGAACACCCGGGGGCCCCAGCATTTT. As protein: CASSQVNTRGPQHF.